One sample yielded the 30 T cell receptor beta chains listed below, sequenced in a study of T cell repertoires in cytomegalovirus infection. These receptors have no identified antigens. MiXCR, applied by TCRdb to the reads, yields one record per CDR3 protein. This sample yields under 50,000 distinct CDR3 sequences, of which about a fifth are seen a single time; around 90% belongs to the top ten. Sample: CD8+ T cells from cultured PBMCs, taken from culture after CMV antigen stimulation. These receptors all come from a human donor in good health (CMV status not recorded). Some clones in this sample may be carry-over from other donors' samples.

This clonotype was detected a few times. The J gene is TRBJ2-7, the V gene TRBV7-8, with 9 bases identical to TRBD2. CDR3 length: 14 amino acids. The V and J ends lost 6 bases and 6 bases, in that order; junction bases with no gene match: 9. The germline CDR1 and CDR2 sequences are SGHVS and FQNEAQ. The CDR3 spells CASSAGGRAVEQYF. As DNA, the CDR3 is TGTGCCAGCAGTGCGGGCGGGAGGGCCGTCGAGCAGTACTTC.

V gene TRBV7-9 combines with J gene TRBJ2-1; 8 positions agree with TRBD2. The V gene's germline CDR1 is SEHNR and CDR2 FQNEAQ (reference sequence). V lost 5 bases, J lost 3 bases, and 12 bases stayed unmatched. The CDR3 extends over 17 amino acids. Here the CDR3 DNA reads TGTGCCAGCAGCACCCTACTAGCGGCCTCTTACTACAATGAGCAGTTCTTC. As protein: CASSTLLAASYYNEQFF.

This clonotype came up many times. The CDR3 DNA sequence: TGCAGTGCAAAAAAGACGGTCACCGGGGAGCTGTTTTTT. The encoded protein is CSAKKTVTGELFF. The genes are TRBV20-1 and TRBJ2-2; D unresolved. This CDR3 spans 13 amino acids. Between the trimmed V and J ends, which lost 6 bases and 4 bases, there was a span of 12 bases. Germline values: CDR1 DFQATT, CDR2 SNEGSKA (reference sequence).

V gene TRBV4-1 combines with J gene TRBJ2-3; D is uncertain. CDR3 length: 16 amino acids. Germline CDR1 and CDR2: MGHRA and YSYEKL. The V end lost 0 bases, the J end lost 2 bases, and 12 bases lay between the germline ends. CDR3 residues: CASSQETTRDTDTQYF. In DNA form, the CDR3 reads TGCGCCAGCAGCCAAGAGACCACCCGTGACACAGATACGCAGTATTTT.

The chain combines TRBV7-6 with TRBJ2-3, with 7 bases identical to TRBD1. The V gene's germline CDR1 is SGHVS and CDR2 FNYEAQ. V trimming: 3 bases; J trimming: 5 bases; junction bases outside the gene matches: 2. The CDR3 sequence is 13 residues long. The CDR3 sequence: CASSFNRGDTQYF. The CDR3 nucleotides are TGTGCCAGCAGCTTCAACAGGGGAGATACGCAGTATTTT.

The CDR3 sequence: CASITDNLNTEAFF. CDR3 nucleotide sequence: TGTGCCAGCATCACCGACAACCTTAACACTGAAGCTTTCTTT. The J gene is TRBJ1-1, the V gene TRBV2; D not resolved. CDR3 size: 14 residues. Germline V lookup: CDR1 SNHLY, CDR2 FYNNEI. V dropped 7 bases and J dropped 2 bases, with 14 bases sitting between them.

This clonotype occurred a few times. This chain's CDR3 is CASSPPGHEQFF. CDR3 nucleotides: TGTGCCAGCAGCCCCCCAGGGCATGAGCAGTTCTTC. The V gene is TRBV7-2, the J gene TRBJ2-1, with D perhaps TRBD1 (5 bases). This CDR3 has 12 amino acids. The V and J ends lost 5 bases and 8 bases respectively, with 10 bases between them. The germline CDR1 and CDR2 sequences are SGHTA and FQGNSA.

This chain uses TRBV12-3 or TRBV12-4 with TRBJ2-5; a possible D gene is TRBD2 (6 bases). Trimming removed 4 bases at V and 2 bases at J, with 17 bases between. The CDR3 extends over 16 amino acids. This CDR3 is CASSSPGTGYQETQYF. In nucleotides, the CDR3 is TGTGCCAGCAGTTCCCCCGGGACTGGTTATCAAGAGACCCAGTACTTC.

Notes on this clonotype: The junction shows a germline mismatch at one end, possibly a read error. The genes are TRBV7-8 and TRBJ2-3; 12 bases agree with TRBD2. CDR1 is SGHVS, CDR2 FQNEAQ, per germline. The CDR3 length is 16 residues. The CDR3 region has the DNA TGTGCCAGCAGCCCGGAGACTAGCGGGAGTACAGATACACAGTATTTT. Translating it yields CASSPETSGSTDTQYF.

Only one count was recorded for this clonotype. The chain recombines TRBV27 with TRBJ2-3; no clear D gene. CDR3 length equals 13 residues. Trimming left V 4 bases short and J 4 bases short, with 9 bases between. Germline V gene sequence: CDR1 MNHEY, CDR2 SMNVEV (reference sequence). CDR3 coding DNA: TGTGCCAGCAGTTCACGGGCCGCAGATACGCAGTATTTT. Translated, it gives CASSSRAADTQYF.

In nucleotides, the CDR3 is TGTGCCAGCAGACTACCCCTTAGCGGGGGTCGCTACAATGAGCAGTTCTTC. This codes for CASRLPLSGGRYNEQFF. This chain links TRBV6-1 with TRBJ2-1; TRBD2 matches 9 bases. CDR1 and CDR2 from the germline V gene are MNHNS and SASEGT. With 6 bases clipped from V and 3 bases from J, the junction kept 12 bases outside the gene matches. The CDR3 runs to 17 residues.

This clonotype was counted a few times. This chain links TRBV12-3 or TRBV12-4 with TRBJ1-1, with a weak D call TRBD1 (5 bases). This CDR3 is built from 14 residues. V was clipped by 6 bases and J by 1 base, with 12 bases between them. The CDR3 loop is CASSPRQTNTEAFF. CDR3 sequence (DNA): TGTGCCAGCAGCCCTCGACAGACGAACACTGAAGCTTTCTTT.

This clonotype has a handful of counts. V and J are TRBV7-9 and TRBJ1-1; 8 bases are shared with TRBD1. The V gene end was trimmed by 5 bases and the J gene end by 2 bases; junction bases not matched to a gene: 7. Per germline, CDR1 SEHNR and CDR2 FQNEAQ (reference sequence). The CDR3 covers 15 residues. Written as DNA, the CDR3 is TGTGCCAGCAGCCCACAGGGGGAACCTAACACTGAAGCTTTCTTT. Its protein product is CASSPQGEPNTEAFF.

In DNA, the CDR3 is TGTGCCAGCAGCCACGGACCGAACACTGAAGCTTTCTTT. It is translated as CASSHGPNTEAFF. The chain uses TRBV7-8 and TRBJ1-1; D ambiguous. Trimming removed 5 bases at V and 1 base at J, with 8 bases between. Germline CDR1 is SGHVS and CDR2 is FQNEAQ. This CDR3 region has 13 residues.

In this sample, this clonotype turned up a few times. The chain joins TRBV7-9 to TRBJ2-3; D unresolved. The length of the CDR3 is 14 residues. The V gene lost 5 bases and the J gene lost 9 bases, with 18 bases spanning the gap. CDR1 is SEHNR and CDR2 is FQNEAQ in the germline V gene (reference sequence). CDR3 amino acids: CASSGSRPPGTQYF. CDR3 nucleotide sequence: TGTGCCAGCAGCGGGTCTCGCCCCCCTGGCACGCAGTATTTT.

In its sample, this clonotype was seen a few times. The rearrangement links TRBV6-5 to TRBJ2-7; 14 nucleotides line up with TRBD2. Germline CDR1 MNHEY, CDR2 SVGAGI. J gave up 5 bases and V 5 bases, and 2 bases lay outside the gene matches. The CDR3 runs to 14 residues. The CDR3 is CASSGTSGSHEQYF. The CDR3 nucleotides are TGTGCCAGCAGTGGGACTAGCGGGAGCCACGAGCAGTACTTC.

This clonotype was detected a few times. This chain connects TRBV6-5 to TRBJ1-2; 9 bases are a match to TRBD1. From germline, CDR1 is MNHEY and CDR2 SVGAGI. This CDR3 is 12 amino acids long. With 11 bases clipped from V and 8 bases from J, the junction kept 9 bases outside the gene matches. CDR3 nucleotide sequence: TGTGCCGCCCAACAGGGGGCGGAGGGCTACACCTTC. Protein sequence: CAAQQGAEGYTF.

The chain couples TRBV7-2 to TRBJ2-7; 10 nucleotides line up with TRBD2. V shed 1 base, J shed 3 bases, and the junction held 9 bases outside the gene matches. Germline V CDR1 and CDR2: SGHTA, FQGNSA. This CDR3 has 17 amino acids. The CDR3 is CASSLEGLAETLYEQYF. CDR3 DNA: TGTGCCAGCAGCTTAGAAGGACTAGCGGAAACCCTCTACGAGCAGTACTTC.

Worth noting for this clonotype: A clone one base away is much larger, so this may be a read error. V usage is TRBV28 and J usage is TRBJ1-2; 7 nucleotides agree with TRBD1. The CDR3 is made up of 15 amino acids. Trimming removed 3 bases from V and 2 bases from J; junction bases left unmatched: 6. Germline V gene data show CDR1 as MDHEN and CDR2 as SYDVKM. The DNA for the CDR3 is TGTGCCAGCAGTTTGGGACAGCGGAGGAACTATGGCTACACCTTC. It translates to CASSLGQRRNYGYTF.

The chain couples TRBV7-9 to TRBJ2-5, with no clear D. With 4 bases removed from V and 5 bases from J, the gap between germline ends came to 23 bases. This CDR3 is built from 17 residues. The germline V gene encodes CDR1 SEHNR and CDR2 FQNEAQ (reference sequence). In nucleotides, the CDR3 is TGTGCCAGCAGCTCACCTACCGACATCCCAGATGGGGAGACCCAGTACTTC. As protein: CASSSPTDIPDGETQYF. Full variable domain (rest looked up from reference TRBV7-9 and TRBJ2-5): DTGVSQNPRHKITKRGQNVTFRCDPISEHNRLYWYRQTLGQGPEFLTYFQNEAQLEKSRLLSDRFSAERPKGSFSTLEIQRTEQGDSAMYLCASSSPTDIPDGETQYFGPGTRLLVL.

The chain combines TRBV5-4 with TRBJ2-1; D not resolved. Trimming took off 1 base at V and 0 bases at J, with 17 bases between the two ends. Per the germline V gene, CDR1 is SGHNT and CDR2 is YYREEE (reference sequence). CDR3 length: 18 amino acids. In nucleotides, the CDR3 is TGTGCCAGCAGCTTGTTCTCGCGGAACTACTACTCCTACAATGAGCAGTTCTTC. It yields the protein CASSLFSRNYYSYNEQFF.

This clonotype was seen more than once but under ten times. This chain uses TRBV7-9 with TRBJ2-2, with 9 bases fitting TRBD1. The V gene end was trimmed by 6 bases and the J gene end by 5 bases; junction bases not matched to a gene: 4. Germline CDR1 SEHNR, CDR2 FQNEAQ (reference sequence). The CDR3 is 14 amino acids. The CDR3 bases are TGTGCCAGCAGTGCGACAGGGGGGACCGGGGAGCTGTTTTTT. Translation: CASSATGGTGELFF.

The sample holds a few counts of this clonotype. The chain recombines TRBV7-8 with TRBJ2-1; 9 bases are shared with TRBD2. Germline-derived CDR1 and CDR2 are SGHVS and FQNEAQ. This CDR3 spans 17 amino acids. V shed 0 bases, J shed 7 bases, and the junction held 10 bases outside the gene matches. CDR3 loop: CASSLARGTSPLNEQFF. CDR3 sequence (DNA): TGTGCCAGCAGCTTAGCTCGGGGGACTAGCCCCCTGAATGAGCAGTTCTTC.

The chain employs TRBV2 and TRBJ1-4, with 8 bases identical to TRBD1. Germline CDR1 SNHLY, CDR2 FYNNEI. The junction had 4 bases not matched to a gene; V was cut back by 7 bases and J by 0 bases. This CDR3 contains 15 residues. CDR3 in amino acids: CASKTGVATNEKLFF. The DNA of the CDR3 is TGTGCCAGCAAGACAGGGGTGGCAACTAATGAAAAACTGTTTTTT.

This clonotype was seen a few times. The chain combines TRBV7-2 with TRBJ2-2, with D uncertain. The CDR3 has 13 amino acids. CDR1 is SGHTA, CDR2 FQGNSA, per germline. V lost 1 base and J lost 5, with 5 bases in between. CDR3 DNA: TGTGCCAGCAGCTTAGTCAGGACCGGGGAGCTGTTTTTT. This encodes CASSLVRTGELFF.

This clonotype was seen a few times. The chain carries TRBV5-5 and TRBJ2-3; D gene ambiguous. The CDR3 extends over 16 amino acids. The V and J ends lost 0 bases and 1 base respectively, with 12 bases between them. CDR1 is SGHKS and CDR2 is YYEKEE in the germline V gene (reference sequence). The CDR3, as DNA: TGTGCCAGCAGCTTGGAAGGCGGAACCCGCACAGATACGCAGTATTTT. Its protein product is CASSLEGGTRTDTQYF.

This clonotype was recorded many times. This chain connects TRBV24-1 to TRBJ1-2; TRBD1 matches at 8 bases. Per germline, CDR1 KGHDR and CDR2 SFDVKD. Unmatched junction bases numbered 9, after V lost 4 bases and J lost 6 bases. There are 15 residues in the CDR3. CDR3 nucleotides: TGTGCCACCAGTGACCCCGCGGACAGGGAAGATGGCTACACCTTC. Its translation is CATSDPADREDGYTF.

This clonotype was detected a few times. V and J are TRBV15 and TRBJ2-6; D tentatively reads TRBD1 or TRBD2 (5 bases each). Germline V gene lookup returns CDR1 LNHNV and CDR2 YYDKDF (reference sequence). Trimming shortened V by 1 base and J by 9 bases, and 10 bases separated the two germline ends. CDR3 length: 14 amino acids. The CDR3 DNA follows: TGTGCCACCAGCAGAGGCAGGGAGATCAACGTCCTGACTTTC. Translated, it gives CATSRGREINVLTF. Full variable domain (missing parts from reference TRBV15 and TRBJ2-6): DAMVIQNPRYQVTQFGKPVTLSCSQTLNHNVMYWYQQKSSQAPKLLFHYYDKDFNNEADTPDNFQSRRPNTSFCFLDIRSPGLGDTAMYLCATSRGREINVLTFGAGSRLTVL.

This clonotype has just one count. The gene calls are TRBV12-3 or TRBV12-4 and TRBJ1-3; no firm D call. The length of the CDR3 is 15 residues. The V end lost 0 bases, the J end lost 3 bases, and 9 bases lay between the germline ends. CDR3 sequence reads: CASSLARGIGNTIYF. CDR3 coding DNA: TGTGCCAGCAGTTTAGCGCGGGGTATTGGAAACACCATATATTTT.

This sequence joins TRBV7-6 and TRBJ2-1; 7 nucleotides match TRBD2. The V and J ends lost 5 bases and 0 bases, in that order; junction bases with no gene match: 16. The germline CDR1 and CDR2 sequences are SGHVS and FNYEAQ. The CDR3 is made up of 19 amino acids. The CDR3: CASSLPSASGASSYNEQFF. CDR3 nucleotide sequence: TGTGCCAGCAGCCTGCCTTCGGCTAGCGGAGCCAGCTCCTACAATGAGCAGTTCTTC.